What follows are 8 T cell receptor beta chains derived from one specimen sequenced in a study of identical twins. TCRdb itself ran the 5' RACE reads through MiXCR, one entry per CDR3 protein. The sample consists of approximately 690,000 distinct CDR3 sequences, roughly 6% of them appearing once. The sequencing sample was made of naive T cells sorted from blood. Receptor source: a man younger than 35 in good health.

This clonotype has only a few counts. CDR3 in amino acids: CSARTGAAHYEQYF. The CDR3 DNA is TGCAGTGCTAGGACCGGGGCAGCCCACTACGAGCAGTACTTC. The rearrangement joins TRBV20-1 to TRBJ2-7, with D possibly being TRBD1 or TRBD2 (5 bases each). This CDR3 region has 14 residues. V lost 3 bases, J lost 3 bases, and 15 bases lay in between. Germline V gene data show CDR1 as DFQATT and CDR2 as SNEGSKA (reference sequence).

This clonotype was counted at least ten times. This rearrangement joins TRBV5-1 to TRBJ2-2; D perhaps matches TRBD2 (5 bases). The CDR3 spans 16 residues. Germline V CDR1 and CDR2: SGHRS, YFSETQ. V lost 5 bases and J lost 4, with 18 bases in between. The CDR3 DNA is TGCGCCAGCAGACTGTCGCCCGGGATCGGCACCGGGGAGCTGTTTTTT. This encodes CASRLSPGIGTGELFF.

This clonotype was observed at least ten times. J is TRBJ2-1 and V is TRBV12-3 or TRBV12-4; 11 bases map to TRBD2. The CDR3 consists of 18 residues. Trimming at V came to 0 bases and at J to 8 bases, leaving 12 bases not matched to a gene. CDR3 loop: CASSLARALAGATDEQFF. The CDR3 DNA follows: TGTGCCAGCAGTTTAGCGAGGGCACTAGCGGGAGCCACCGATGAGCAGTTCTTC.

This clonotype has a count of ten or more. The rearrangement uses TRBV20-1 and TRBJ2-1; 7 positions match TRBD2. This CDR3 is 15 amino acids long. Germline-derived CDR1 and CDR2 are DFQATT and SNEGSKA (reference sequence). V dropped 1 base and J dropped 4; count of bases not matched to a gene: 7. The CDR3 sequence is CSARVGGGSYNEQFF. The CDR3 region has the DNA TGCAGTGCTAGAGTCGGGGGAGGGTCGTACAATGAGCAGTTCTTC.

This clonotype was seen many times. The chain uses TRBV29-1 and TRBJ1-5; no clear D. V was shortened by 4 bases and J by 1 base, with 8 bases between the two germline ends. The CDR3 has 13 residues. From germline, CDR1 is SQVTM and CDR2 ANQGSEA. The CDR3 reads CSVGTASNQPQHF. Written as DNA, the CDR3 is TGCAGCGTTGGGACCGCGAGCAATCAGCCCCAGCATTTT.

This clonotype was observed many times. The chain has TRBV20-1 and TRBJ2-7; D is perhaps TRBD1 or TRBD2 (6 bases each). This CDR3 has 13 residues. Germline assignment: CDR1 DFQATT and CDR2 SNEGSKA (reference sequence). The V end lost 3 bases, the J end lost 0 bases, and 9 bases lay between the germline ends. The CDR3 DNA reads TGCAGTGCTAGGCGGGACAACTCCTACGAGCAGTACTTC. Its translation: CSARRDNSYEQYF.

This clonotype occurred many times. The J gene is TRBJ2-1, the V gene TRBV15; the match to TRBD2 covers 12 bases. The CDR3 is 16 amino acids. Trimming removed 0 bases from V and 4 bases from J; junction bases left unmatched: 1. Germline CDR1 LNHNV, CDR2 YYDKDF (reference sequence). The CDR3 here is CATSRDGTSGYNEQFF. CDR3 in DNA: TGTGCCACCAGCAGAGACGGGACTAGCGGGTACAATGAGCAGTTCTTC.

This chain links TRBV20-1 with TRBJ2-7, with D uncertain. V lost 0 bases to trimming and J lost 4 bases, with 4 bases between them. CDR3 length: 11 amino acids. Germline V CDR1 and CDR2: DFQATT, SNEGSKA (reference sequence). The CDR3 region is CSARDWYEQYF. CDR3 DNA sequence: TGCAGTGCTAGAGATTGGTACGAGCAGTACTTC.